What follows is one T cell receptor (beta chain) and its context. These data originate in a study of CD8+CD57+ T cells in acquired aplastic anemia. This CDR3 contains 14 residues. The V end was cut by 4 bases, the J end by 4 bases, with 11 bases between. The germline V gene has CDR1 SNHLY and CDR2 FYNNEI. TCR beta VDJ and CDR3 profiling used genomic DNA as template. TCRdb fed the reads into MiXCR, producing one record per CDR3 protein. The data hold 150,000 to 200,000 distinct CDR3 sequences, with over 60% observed a single time. The chain links TRBV2 to TRBJ1-5, with D perhaps matching TRBD1 (5 bases). The origin of this receptor is a human donor with severe aplastic anemia or a healthy control (not recorded which). The specimen sequenced was sorted CD4+, CD8+, or CD8+CD57+ T cells (not recorded which) from PBMCs. The CDR3 sequence is CASSGGTWNQPQHF. Written as DNA, the CDR3 is TGTGCCAGCAGTGGGGGGACTTGGAATCAGCCCCAGCATTTT.